This entry lists 20 T cell receptor beta chains sequenced from one sample in a study of metastatic and nonmetastatic thyroid tumors. TCRdb re-called clones via MiXCR from the PCR reads. The sample includes approximately 14,000 clones, about 32% of them seen just once. No patient had received any treatment before thyroid surgery. Material for sequencing was tumor tissue. All receptors derive from a male donor with papillary thyroid cancer or a benign thyroid nodule (not recorded which). Some clones in this sample may be carry-over from other donors' samples.

This clone has only a few counts. V is TRBV19 and J is TRBJ1-2, with TRBD1 matching over 8 bases. Germline-derived CDR1 and CDR2 are LNHDA and SQIVND (reference sequence). CDR3 length equals 14 residues. J was trimmed by 8 bases and V by 5 bases; bases with no gene match: 10. Written as DNA, the CDR3 is TGTGCCAGTAGTGCAGACAGGGGACAAAGCGGCTACACCTTC. Its translation is CASSADRGQSGYTF.

This chain joins TRBV18 and TRBJ2-1; 12 bases are a match to TRBD1. Per the germline V gene, CDR1 is KGHSH and CDR2 is LQKENI. The CDR3 has 16 residues. The V segment lost 4 bases and the J segment 8 bases; nucleotides outside the gene matches: 9. Here the CDR3 DNA reads TGTGCCAGCTCACGAACCGGGACAGGGGGCCTCGATGAGCAGTTCTTC. Translated: CASSRTGTGGLDEQFF.

The chain couples TRBV20-1 to TRBJ2-7, with D unresolved. The CDR3 is 13 amino acids. Germline CDR1 DFQATT, CDR2 SNEGSKA (reference sequence). V lost 5 bases to trimming and J lost 5 bases, with 16 bases between them. The DNA for the CDR3 is TGCAGTGCTGATGGCGGTATAAACAACGAGCAGTACTTC. This gives the protein CSADGGINNEQYF.

CDR3 bases: TGTGCCAGCAGTCCCCTAGCGGGCACAGATACGCAGTATTTT. Its translation: CASSPLAGTDTQYF. The chain employs TRBV11-2 and TRBJ2-3, with TRBD2 matching 7 bases. Looked up from germline, CDR1 is SGHAT and CDR2 is FQNNGV. Unmatched junction bases numbered 4, after V lost 6 bases and J lost 1 base. CDR3 length: 14 residues.

This clone is medium-sized in the sample. Written as DNA, the CDR3 is TGTGCCAGTAGTAGTGGGCAGAAGTCTTCACCCCTCCACTTT. This codes for CASSSGQKSSPLHF. The chain has TRBV19 and TRBJ1-6; D unclear. Germline loops: CDR1 LNHDA, CDR2 SQIVND (reference sequence). V lost 4 bases to trimming and J lost 9 bases, with 13 bases between them. The CDR3 sequence is 14 residues long.

In this sample, this clone is medium-sized. The chain recombines TRBV10-1 with TRBJ2-1; 12 bases line up with TRBD2. V was clipped by 6 bases and J by 5 bases; unmatched bases: 2. Germline V gives CDR1 WNHNN, CDR2 SYGVQD (reference sequence). CDR3 length: 14 amino acids. CDR3 coding DNA: TGCGCCAGCAGCACTAGCGGGAGGAACAATGAGCAGTTCTTC. Amino acid sequence: CASSTSGRNNEQFF.

This clone has more than one count but fewer than ten. Written as DNA, the CDR3 is TGTGCCAGCAGTTTATTTGCAGGGAAGGGACAGCCCCAGCATTTT. Residues: CASSLFAGKGQPQHF. The chain uses TRBV27 and TRBJ1-5; perhaps TRBD1 as D (5 bases). V shed 1 base and J shed 7 bases, with 14 bases lying between them. Germline V gives CDR1 MNHEY, CDR2 SMNVEV (reference sequence). The CDR3 is 15 amino acids.

The sample holds a few counts of this clone. The chain links TRBV4-1 to TRBJ2-7; 11 bases map to TRBD2. Germline V CDR1 and CDR2: MGHRA, YSYEKL. V lost 4 bases and J lost 6; bases outside the gene matches: 8. The CDR3 totals 15 residues. CDR3 region: CASSRAGTSGSEQYF. CDR3 bases: TGCGCCAGCAGCCGCGCCGGGACTAGCGGTAGCGAGCAGTACTTC.

In this sample, this clone turned up once. The V call is TRBV7-3, the J call TRBJ1-2; D not resolved. The CDR3 length is 13 residues. V was clipped by 1 base and J by 6 bases, with 9 bases between them. Germline values: CDR1 SGHTA, CDR2 FQGTGA. This CDR3 is CASSLMGLDGYTF. The CDR3 DNA reads as TGTGCCAGCAGCTTAATGGGTCTCGATGGCTACACCTTC. Based on the CDR3 plus reference TRBV7-3 and TRBJ1-2, the full variable domain is GAGVSQTPSNKVTEKGKYVELRCDPISGHTALYWYRQSLGQGPEFLIYFQGTGAADDSGLPNDRFFAVRPEGSVSTLKIQRTERGDSAVYLCASSLMGLDGYTFGSGTRLTVV.

This clone was recorded once. The chain employs TRBV7-2 and TRBJ2-7, with D tentatively TRBD1 (5 bases). Germline assignment: CDR1 SGHTA and CDR2 FQGNSA. The CDR3 loop spans 14 amino acids. V lost 5 bases and J 3 bases, leaving 14 bases between the germline ends. CDR3 bases: TGTGCCAGCAGCGACTCAAGGGGCTACTACGAGCAGTACTTC. It specifies CASSDSRGYYEQYF. Based on the CDR3 plus reference TRBV7-2 and TRBJ2-7, the full variable domain is GAGVSQSPSNKVTEKGKDVELRCDPISGHTALYWYRQSLGQGLEFLIYFQGNSAPDKSGLPSDRFSAERTGGSVSTLTIQRTQQEDSAVYLCASSDSRGYYEQYFGPGTRLTVT.

There are many counts of this clone. The chain employs TRBV20-1 and TRBJ2-3; TRBD2 matches 12 bases. There are 16 residues in the CDR3. The germline V gene encodes CDR1 DFQATT and CDR2 SNEGSKA (reference sequence). The ends lost 3 bases at V and 4 bases at J; junction bases unmatched: 8. CDR3 sequence reads: CSASGLAGGTPDTQYF. CDR3 nucleotide sequence: TGCAGTGCTAGTGGGCTAGCGGGGGGGACCCCAGATACGCAGTATTTT.

The chain employs TRBV6-1 and TRBJ2-3, with 8 bases aligning to TRBD1. The CDR3 totals 13 residues. Germline CDR1 MNHNS, CDR2 SASEGT. V lost 6 bases to trimming and J lost 6 bases; unmatched junction nucleotides: 5. Here the CDR3 reads CASRQGGPDTQYF. As DNA, the CDR3 is TGTGCCAGCAGACAGGGGGGCCCCGATACGCAGTATTTT.

A single count supports this clone. The chain employs TRBV20-1 and TRBJ1-2; possibly TRBD1 for D (5 bases). Germline V gene sequence: CDR1 DFQATT, CDR2 SNEGSKA (reference sequence). Trimming removed 6 bases from V and 1 base from J, with 12 bases in between. There are 13 residues in the CDR3. CDR3 DNA: TGCAGTGCATCCGACAGCTTTAACTATGGCTACACCTTC. Amino acid sequence: CSASDSFNYGYTF.

The sample holds many counts of this clone. The chain carries TRBV6-1 and TRBJ2-1; D call uncertain. V was clipped by 2 bases and J by 3 bases, with 8 bases between them. CDR1 is MNHNS, CDR2 SASEGT, per germline. CDR3 length equals 14 residues. The CDR3 region is CASSELSGYNEQFF. In DNA form, the CDR3 reads TGTGCCAGCAGTGAACTATCCGGCTACAATGAGCAGTTCTTC.

This clone was recorded many times. This chain links TRBV7-9 with TRBJ2-1; D is perhaps TRBD2 (6 bases). V was pared by 6 bases and J by 10 bases, with 13 bases between. CDR1 and CDR2 (germline): SEHNR, FQNEAQ (reference sequence). CDR3 size: 12 residues. CDR3 sequence (DNA): TGTGCCAGCAGTTCAACGGCGGGAGAGCAGTTCTTC. This codes for CASSSTAGEQFF.

In this sample, this clone turned up many times. This chain connects TRBV20-1 to TRBJ2-2, with D maybe TRBD1 (6 bases). There are 14 residues in the CDR3. Trimming took off 6 bases at V and 1 base at J, with 12 bases between the two ends. Looked up from germline, CDR1 is DFQATT and CDR2 is SNEGSKA (reference sequence). This chain's CDR3 is CSARTGLNTGELFF. Written as DNA, the CDR3 is TGCAGTGCCCGAACAGGGTTGAACACCGGGGAGCTGTTTTTT.

This clone was detected ten times or more. CDR3 region: CASSPRTGVSNQPQHF. CDR3 DNA: TGTGCCAGTAGTCCGAGGACAGGGGTTAGCAATCAGCCCCAGCATTTT. V and J are TRBV19 and TRBJ1-5; 9 nucleotides line up with TRBD1. Germline CDR1 reads LNHDA; CDR2 reads SQIVND (reference sequence). After removal of 5 bases from V and 0 bases from J, the junction contained 5 bases not matched to a gene. The CDR3 consists of 16 residues. Full variable domain (outside the CDR3, taken from reference TRBV19 and TRBJ1-5): DGGITQSPKYLFRKEGQNVTLSCEQNLNHDAMYWYRQDPGQGLRLIYYSQIVNDFQKGDIAEGYSVSREKKESFPLTVTSAQKNPTAFYLCASSPRTGVSNQPQHFGDGTRLSIL.

This clone has at least ten counts. The chain couples TRBV7-9 to TRBJ2-1, with D maybe TRBD1 (6 bases). In germline, CDR1 is SEHNR, CDR2 FQNEAQ (reference sequence). Deletions cut 5 bases from V and 11 bases from J, with 19 bases between. This CDR3 region has 14 residues. DNA of the CDR3: TGTGCCAGCAGCCTTAACCCCGGACAGTCAAAGCAGTTCTTC. It encodes CASSLNPGQSKQFF.

This clone turned up a few times. The chain carries TRBV28 and TRBJ1-1, with TRBD1 as a possible D gene (6 bases). The CDR3 extends over 16 amino acids. In germline, CDR1 is MDHEN, CDR2 SYDVKM. Trimming stripped 3 bases from V and 0 bases from J, with 14 bases between. This CDR3 is CASSFLGQGLNTEAFF. The CDR3 DNA follows: TGTGCCAGCAGTTTTCTCGGGCAGGGGCTGAACACTGAAGCTTTCTTT.

In this sample, this clone is medium-sized. The chain has TRBV18 and TRBJ2-5; the match to TRBD2 covers 8 bases. Germline CDR1 and CDR2: KGHSH and LQKENI. Trimming removed 5 bases from V and 1 base from J; junction bases left unmatched: 6. This CDR3 has 15 amino acids. CDR3 DNA sequence: TGTGCCAGCTCATCCGGGACTAGTGGCCAAGAGACCCAGTACTTC. Translated: CASSSGTSGQETQYF.